A selection of T cell receptor beta chains follows, all from one sample in a study of cytomegalovirus exposure and HLA in healthy donors. The table came from immunoSEQ multiplex PCR; TCRdb's copy has only in-frame clones and leaves some out. The profile shows approximately 84,000 clones, about three quarters of them singletons. Sample: PBMCs. Receptor source: a male donor in good health and CMV-seropositive. Both conserved end residues are part of each CDR3. A D gene is named only where the DNA matches it firmly. Only some rows state a clone size, as once, few, many or a class for expanded clones.

>TRBD2|TRBJ2-1|-|TRBV4-2
TGTGCCAGCAGCCAAGCGGGGGGGTTCTACAATGAGCAGTTCTTC
CASSQAGGFYNEQFF
>TRBD1|TRBJ1-4|-|TRBV7-9
TGTGCCAGCAGCTTAAGACCGGGACAGCGTTCCCAAAATGAAAAACTGTTTTTT
CASSLRPGQRSQNEKLFF
>-|TRBJ1-5|-|TRBV6-6
TGTGCCAGCAGTTACGAGGGCGAACATCAGCCCCAGCATTTT
CASSYEGEHQPQHF
>-|TRBJ1-4|-|TRBV6-5
TGTGCCAGCAGTTACAGGCAGACTATAAATGAAAAACTGTTTTTT
CASSYRQTINEKLFF
>TRBD1|TRBJ1-5|-|TRBV6-6
TGTGCCAGCAGCTCACCGGGACAGGATCAGCCCCAGCATTTT
CASSSPGQDQPQHF
>TRBD2|TRBJ2-3|once|TRBV5-4
TGTGCCAGCAGCTTGCCCGCGGGAGAGACAGATACGCAGTATTTT
CASSLPAGETDTQYF
>TRBD2|TRBJ2-1|-|TRBV5-4
TGTGCCAGCAGCTCTGCGACTAGCGGGAGGGCCAATGAGCAGTTCTTC
CASSSATSGRANEQFF
>-|TRBJ2-2|-|TRBV7-6
TGTGCCAGCAGCTTAGATGGAGCCGTGAACACCGGGGAGCTGTTTTTT
CASSLDGAVNTGELFF
>-|TRBJ1-2|-|TRBV28
TGTGCCAGCAGTGCAGGGCGCTGGGGTGGCTACACCTTC
CASSAGRWGGYTF
>-|TRBJ2-1|once|TRBV5-1
TGCGCCAGCAGCTTGGTAGTCCAGGCCTACAATGAGCAGTTCTTC
CASSLVVQAYNEQFF
>TRBD1|TRBJ2-7|-|TRBV6-5
TGTGCCAGCAGTTACTCCGGGACAGGGGGCTACGAGCAGTACTTC
CASSYSGTGGYEQYF
>TRBD2|TRBJ2-1|-|TRBV7-9
TGTGCCAGCAGTGGAGCGGGAGTAAGGAATGAGCAGTTCTTC
CASSGAGVRNEQFF
>-|TRBJ1-1|-|TRBV14
TGTGCCAGCAGCCGTACAGGGTTAGGGGCAACTGAAGCTTTCTTT
CASSRTGLGATEAFF
>TRBD1|TRBJ1-2|few|TRBV10-2
TGCGCCAGCAGTGAGACAGGGGACTATGGCTACACCTTC
CASSETGDYGYTF
>TRBD1|TRBJ2-7|-|TRBV6-5
TGTGCCAGCAGTTACGGACAGGGGGGCTACGAGCAGTACTTC
CASSYGQGGYEQYF
>-|TRBJ1-2|-|TRBV6-1
TGTGCCAGCAGTGAATCGGGGAGGGAGGGCTATGGCTACACCTTC
CASSESGREGYGYTF
>-|TRBJ2-2|-|TRBV5-1
TGCGCCAGCAGCCCGAGACTAGGACTGAGGACCGGGGAGCTGTTTTTT
CASSPRLGLRTGELFF
>TRBD1|TRBJ2-1|-|TRBV19
TGTGCCAGTAGGAACAGGGGGCGTGGGTCAGACAATGAGCAGTTCTTC
CASRNRGRGSDNEQFF
>-|TRBJ2-7|once|TRBV9
TGTGCCAGCAGTCGACAGACAGAATCCTACGAGCAGTACTTC
CASSRQTESYEQYF
>-|TRBJ2-1|-|TRBV2
TGTGCCAGCAGTCAAGGGGGACTCTTAGGGCGTGAGCAGTTCTTC
CASSQGGLLGREQFF
>TRBD1|TRBJ1-5|-|TRBV6-6
TGTGCCAGCACCCCGTGGGGACAGGGTGGGCAGCCCCAGCATTTT
CASTPWGQGGQPQHF
>-|TRBJ1-3|-|TRBV25-1
TGTGCCAGTCGCGGGACCCCGATCGGCACCATATATTTT
CASRGTPIGTIYF
>TRBD1|TRBJ1-1|-|TRBV6-6
TGTGCCAGCAGTTGGACAGGGGGGACCACTGAAGCTTTCTTT
CASSWTGGTTEAFF
>-|TRBJ2-7|-|TRBV6-6
TGTGCCAGCAGTGCGAGCGGGCCGAGCTCCTACGAGCAGTACTTC
CASSASGPSSYEQYF
>-|TRBJ2-7|-|TRBV7-2
TGTGCCAGCAGCTCGCCCTTTCCGGGAGCCTACGAGCAGTACTTC
CASSSPFPGAYEQYF
>TRBD2|TRBJ2-1|once|TRBV18
TGTGCCAGCTCACCACTTTCTAGCGGGAGCTCCTACAATGAGCAGTTCTTC
CASSPLSSGSSYNEQFF
>TRBD2|TRBJ2-5|-|TRBV29-1
TGCAGCGTTGACCTGGGACTACGGGAGACCCAGTACTTC
CSVDLGLRETQYF
>-|TRBJ1-1|-|TRBV4-1
TGCGCCAGCAGCCGAGGGGGAACTGAAGCTTTCTTT
CASSRGGTEAFF
>-|TRBJ2-7|-|TRBV9
TGTGCCAGCAGCATCTCCTCGGGTCGAGGGGAGCAGTACTTC
CASSISSGRGEQYF